This record covers a single T cell receptor (beta chain). In the authors' workflow: Reference gene primer amplification gave estimated nucleated cell counts. Assay: immunoSEQ multiplex PCR; the TCRdb copy retains only in-frame clones and omits some. V and J calls and clone size are copied from that table; D and trimming were computed from the DNA. The sample carries hundreds of thousands of clones, 70% to 90% recorded once. V lost 0 bases to trimming and J lost 0 bases; unmatched junction nucleotides: 5. Germline V gene sequence: CDR1 MNHEY, CDR2 SVGEGT. The CDR3 is 18 residues long. This record comes from a study of blood T cell repertoires in COVID-19. The wider study: The United States, Italy and Spain were the sources of the acute and convalescent COVID-19 samples. T cells, B-cell-depleted T cells, or PBMCs provided the cDNA or gDNA that served as material.

The sample was peripheral blood. The J gene is TRBJ2-2, the V gene TRBV6-2 or TRBV6-3; TRBD2 agrees at 9 bases. The receptor comes from a woman between 18 and 30 years old who had recovered from COVID-19. The DNA of the CDR3 is TGTGCCAGCAGTTACTCCCAGATAGCGGGGGCGAACACCGGGGAGCTGTTTTTT. Translated: CASSYSQIAGANTGELFF.